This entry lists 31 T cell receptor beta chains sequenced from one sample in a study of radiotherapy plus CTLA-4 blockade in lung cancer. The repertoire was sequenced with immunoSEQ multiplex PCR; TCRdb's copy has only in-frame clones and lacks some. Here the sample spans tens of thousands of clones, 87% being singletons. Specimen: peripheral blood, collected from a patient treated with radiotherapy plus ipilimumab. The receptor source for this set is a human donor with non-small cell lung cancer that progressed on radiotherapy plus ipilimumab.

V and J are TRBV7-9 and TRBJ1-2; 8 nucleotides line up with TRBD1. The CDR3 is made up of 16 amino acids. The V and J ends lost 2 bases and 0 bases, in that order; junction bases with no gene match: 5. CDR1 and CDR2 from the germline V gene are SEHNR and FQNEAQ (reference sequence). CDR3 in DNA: TGTGCCAGCAGCTTATCAAGGACAGGGCCTAACTATGGCTACACCTTC. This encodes CASSLSRTGPNYGYTF.

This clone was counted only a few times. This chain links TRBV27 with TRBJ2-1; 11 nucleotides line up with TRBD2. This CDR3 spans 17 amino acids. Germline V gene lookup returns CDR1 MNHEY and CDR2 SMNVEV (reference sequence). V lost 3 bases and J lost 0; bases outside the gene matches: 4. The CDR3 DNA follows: TGTGCCAGCAGTTTTTTAACTAGCGGGAGCTCCTACAATGAGCAGTTCTTC. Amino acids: CASSFLTSGSSYNEQFF.

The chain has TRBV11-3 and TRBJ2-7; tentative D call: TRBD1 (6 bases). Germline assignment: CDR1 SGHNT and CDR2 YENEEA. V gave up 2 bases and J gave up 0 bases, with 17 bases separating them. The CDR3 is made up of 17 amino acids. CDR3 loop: CASSLTWTAQSSYEQYF. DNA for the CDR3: TGTGCCAGCAGCTTAACCTGGACAGCGCAGAGCTCCTACGAGCAGTACTTC.

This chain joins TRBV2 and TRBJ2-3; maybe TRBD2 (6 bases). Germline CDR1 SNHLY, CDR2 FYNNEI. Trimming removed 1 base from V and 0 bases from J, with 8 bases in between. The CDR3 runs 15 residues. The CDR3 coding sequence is TGTGCCAGCAGTGAAGTGGGGGGAAGCACAGATACGCAGTATTTT. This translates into CASSEVGGSTDTQYF.

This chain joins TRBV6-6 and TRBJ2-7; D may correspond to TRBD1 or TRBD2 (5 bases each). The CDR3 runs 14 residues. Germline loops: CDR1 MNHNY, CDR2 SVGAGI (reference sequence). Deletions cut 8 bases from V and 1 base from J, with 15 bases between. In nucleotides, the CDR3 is TGTGCCAGCCAATACGGGACGGATTCCTACGAGCAGTACTTC. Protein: CASQYGTDSYEQYF.

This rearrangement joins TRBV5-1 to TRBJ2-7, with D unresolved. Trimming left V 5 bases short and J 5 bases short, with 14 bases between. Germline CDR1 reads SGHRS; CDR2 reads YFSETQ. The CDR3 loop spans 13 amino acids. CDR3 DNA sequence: TGCGCCAGCAGACGGTCACGTCTCGACGAGCAGTACTTC. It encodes CASRRSRLDEQYF. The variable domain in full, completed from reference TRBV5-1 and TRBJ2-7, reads KAGVTQTPRYLIKTRGQQVTLSCSPISGHRSVSWYQQTPGQGLQFLFEYFSETQRNKGNFPGRFSGRQFSNSRSEMNVSTLELGDSALYLCASRRSRLDEQYFGPGTRLTVT.

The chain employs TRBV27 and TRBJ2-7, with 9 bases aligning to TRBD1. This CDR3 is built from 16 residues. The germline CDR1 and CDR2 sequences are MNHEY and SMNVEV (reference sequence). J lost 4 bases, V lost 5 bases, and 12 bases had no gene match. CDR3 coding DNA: TGTGCCAGCAGTCATTGGACAGGGGTGAAGTATTACGAGCAGTACTTC. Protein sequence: CASSHWTGVKYYEQYF.

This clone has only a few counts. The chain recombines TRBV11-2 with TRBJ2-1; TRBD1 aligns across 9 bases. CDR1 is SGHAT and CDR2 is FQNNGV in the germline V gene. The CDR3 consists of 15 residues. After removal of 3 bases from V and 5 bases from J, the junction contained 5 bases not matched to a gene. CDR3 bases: TGTGCCAGCAGCTTTGTGGGACAGGGTCACAATGAGCAGTTCTTC. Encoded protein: CASSFVGQGHNEQFF.

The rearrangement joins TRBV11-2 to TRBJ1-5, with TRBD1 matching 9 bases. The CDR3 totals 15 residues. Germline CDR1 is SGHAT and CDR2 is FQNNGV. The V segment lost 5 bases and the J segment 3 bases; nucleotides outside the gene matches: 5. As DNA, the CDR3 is TGTGCCAGCAGCCCAGGACAGGGGTACAATCAGCCCCAGCATTTT. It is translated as CASSPGQGYNQPQHF.

The CDR3 region has the DNA TGCGCCAGCAGCTTTTACCCCGGGGCCGGGGAGCTGTTTTTT. Translating gives CASSFYPGAGELFF. V gene TRBV5-1 combines with J gene TRBJ2-2; D might be TRBD2 (5 bases). The CDR3 is 14 amino acids. In germline, CDR1 is SGHRS, CDR2 YFSETQ. The ends were cut back, 2 bases at V and 6 bases at J, with 11 bases in the middle.

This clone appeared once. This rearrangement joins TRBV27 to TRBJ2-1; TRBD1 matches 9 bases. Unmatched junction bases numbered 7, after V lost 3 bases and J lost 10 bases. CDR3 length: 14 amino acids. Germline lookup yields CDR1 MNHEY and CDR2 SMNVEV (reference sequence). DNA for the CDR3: TGTGCCAGCAGTTTCGGGGACAGGGCGGGGGAGCAGTTCTTC. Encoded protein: CASSFGDRAGEQFF.

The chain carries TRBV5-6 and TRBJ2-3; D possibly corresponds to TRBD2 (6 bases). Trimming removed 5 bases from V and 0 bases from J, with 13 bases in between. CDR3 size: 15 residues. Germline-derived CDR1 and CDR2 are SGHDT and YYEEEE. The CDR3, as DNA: TGTGCCAGCAGGGGGCGGGGATATAGCACAGATACGCAGTATTTT. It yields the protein CASRGRGYSTDTQYF.

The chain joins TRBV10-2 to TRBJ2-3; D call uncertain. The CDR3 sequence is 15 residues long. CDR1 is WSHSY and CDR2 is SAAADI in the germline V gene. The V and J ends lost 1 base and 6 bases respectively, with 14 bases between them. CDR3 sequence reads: CASSEFSSKADTQYF. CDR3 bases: TGCGCCAGCAGTGAGTTCTCATCTAAGGCTGATACGCAGTATTTT.

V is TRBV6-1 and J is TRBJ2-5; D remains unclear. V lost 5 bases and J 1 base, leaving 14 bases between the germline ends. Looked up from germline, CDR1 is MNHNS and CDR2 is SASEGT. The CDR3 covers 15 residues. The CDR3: CASSPSTVSQETQYF. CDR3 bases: TGTGCCAGCAGTCCATCGACGGTCTCCCAAGAGACCCAGTACTTC.

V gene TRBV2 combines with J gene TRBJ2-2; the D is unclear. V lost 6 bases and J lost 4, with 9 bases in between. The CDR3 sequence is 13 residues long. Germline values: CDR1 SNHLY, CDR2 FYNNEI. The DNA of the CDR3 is TGTGCCAGCAGGGTGGCCCTCACCGGGGAGCTGTTTTTT. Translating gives CASRVALTGELFF.

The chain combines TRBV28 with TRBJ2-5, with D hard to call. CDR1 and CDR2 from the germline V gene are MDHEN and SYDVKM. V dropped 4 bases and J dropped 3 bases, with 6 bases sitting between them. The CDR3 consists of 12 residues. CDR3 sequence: CASSSSEETQYF. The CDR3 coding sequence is TGTGCCAGCAGTTCGTCGGAAGAGACCCAGTACTTC.

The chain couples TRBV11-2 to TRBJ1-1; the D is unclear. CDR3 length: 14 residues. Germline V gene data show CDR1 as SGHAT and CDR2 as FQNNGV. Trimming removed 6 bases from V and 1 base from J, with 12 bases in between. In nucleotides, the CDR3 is TGTGCCAGCAGTTACCAACGGGGGAACACTGAAGCTTTCTTT. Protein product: CASSYQRGNTEAFF.

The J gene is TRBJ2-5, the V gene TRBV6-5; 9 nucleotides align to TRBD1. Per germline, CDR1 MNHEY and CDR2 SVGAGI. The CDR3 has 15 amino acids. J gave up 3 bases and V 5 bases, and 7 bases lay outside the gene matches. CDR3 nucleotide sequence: TGTGCCAGCAGTCCGACCCGACAGGGGGAAGAGACCCAGTACTTC. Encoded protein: CASSPTRQGEETQYF.

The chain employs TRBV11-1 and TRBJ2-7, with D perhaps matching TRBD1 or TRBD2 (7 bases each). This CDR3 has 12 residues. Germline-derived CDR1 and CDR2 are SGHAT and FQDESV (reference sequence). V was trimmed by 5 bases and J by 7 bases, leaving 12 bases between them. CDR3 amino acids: CASSPQGGEQYF. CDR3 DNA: TGTGCCAGCAGCCCGCAGGGGGGGGAGCAGTACTTC. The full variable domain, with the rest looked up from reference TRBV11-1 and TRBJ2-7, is EAEVAQSPRYKITEKSQAVAFWCDPISGHATLYWYRQILGQGPELLVQFQDESVVDDSQLPKDRFSAERLKGVDSTLKIQPAELGDSAMYLCASSPQGGEQYFGPGTRLTVT.

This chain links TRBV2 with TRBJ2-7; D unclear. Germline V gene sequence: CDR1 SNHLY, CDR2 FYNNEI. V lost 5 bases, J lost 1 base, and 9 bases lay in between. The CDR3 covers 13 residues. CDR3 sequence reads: CASSTAFSYEQYF. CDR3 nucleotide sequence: TGTGCCAGCAGTACAGCCTTTTCCTACGAGCAGTACTTC.

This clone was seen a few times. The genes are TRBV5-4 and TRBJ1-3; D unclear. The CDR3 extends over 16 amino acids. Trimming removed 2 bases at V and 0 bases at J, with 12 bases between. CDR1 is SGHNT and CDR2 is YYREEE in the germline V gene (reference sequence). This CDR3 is CASSLSGSPSGNTIYF. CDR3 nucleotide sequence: TGTGCCAGCAGCTTATCGGGGTCCCCCTCTGGAAACACCATATATTTT. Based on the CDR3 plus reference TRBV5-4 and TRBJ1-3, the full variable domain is ETGVTQSPTHLIKTRGQQVTLRCSSQSGHNTVSWYQQALGQGPQFIFQYYREEENGRGNFPPRFSGLQFPNYSSELNVNALELDDSALYLCASSLSGSPSGNTIYFGEGSWLTVV.

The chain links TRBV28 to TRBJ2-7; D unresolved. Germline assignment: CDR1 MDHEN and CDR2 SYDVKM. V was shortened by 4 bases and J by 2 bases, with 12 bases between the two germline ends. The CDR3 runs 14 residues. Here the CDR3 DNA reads TGTGCCAGCAGTTCACCGGGCAGTACCTACGAGCAGTACGTC. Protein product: CASSSPGSTYEQYV.

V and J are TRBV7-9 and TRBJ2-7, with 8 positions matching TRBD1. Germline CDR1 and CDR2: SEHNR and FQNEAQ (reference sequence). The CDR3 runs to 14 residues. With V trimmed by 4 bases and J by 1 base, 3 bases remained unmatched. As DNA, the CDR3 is TGTGCCAGCAGCTACAGGACAGGGTCCTACGAGCAGTACTTC. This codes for CASSYRTGSYEQYF.

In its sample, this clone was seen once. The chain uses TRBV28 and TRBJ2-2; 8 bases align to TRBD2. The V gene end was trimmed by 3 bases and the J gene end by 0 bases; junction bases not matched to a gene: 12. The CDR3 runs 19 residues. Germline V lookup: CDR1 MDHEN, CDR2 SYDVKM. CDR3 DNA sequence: TGTGCCAGCAGTTTGGGGACTAGGATCAGTGGGTCGAACACCGGGGAGCTGTTTTTT. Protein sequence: CASSLGTRISGSNTGELFF.

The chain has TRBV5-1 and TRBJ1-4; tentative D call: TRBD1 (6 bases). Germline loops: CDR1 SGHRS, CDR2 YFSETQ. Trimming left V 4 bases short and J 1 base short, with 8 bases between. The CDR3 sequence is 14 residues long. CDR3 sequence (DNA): TGCGCCAGCAGCCAAGGGGGAACTAATGAAAAACTGTTTTTT. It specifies CASSQGGTNEKLFF.

CDR3 DNA sequence: TGTGCCAGCAGTCCAGGGAGGGTCGGGGAGCTGTTTTTT. This codes for CASSPGRVGELFF. V usage is TRBV6-5 and J usage is TRBJ2-2; 7 bases line up with TRBD2. This CDR3 is built from 13 residues. V dropped 5 bases and J dropped 7; count of bases not matched to a gene: 4. Germline V gene sequence: CDR1 MNHEY, CDR2 SVGAGI.

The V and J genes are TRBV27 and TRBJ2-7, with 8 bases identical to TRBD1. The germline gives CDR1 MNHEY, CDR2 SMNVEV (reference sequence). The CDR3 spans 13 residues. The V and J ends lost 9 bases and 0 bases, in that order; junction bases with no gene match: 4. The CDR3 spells CASTGTGSYEQYF. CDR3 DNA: TGTGCCAGTACCGGGACAGGCTCCTACGAGCAGTACTTC.

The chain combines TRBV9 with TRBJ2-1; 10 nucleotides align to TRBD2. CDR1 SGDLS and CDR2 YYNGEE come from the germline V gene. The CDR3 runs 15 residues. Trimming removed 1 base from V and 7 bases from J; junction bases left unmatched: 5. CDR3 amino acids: CASSVTASGRNEQFF. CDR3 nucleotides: TGTGCCAGCAGCGTAACTGCTAGCGGGAGAAATGAGCAGTTCTTC.

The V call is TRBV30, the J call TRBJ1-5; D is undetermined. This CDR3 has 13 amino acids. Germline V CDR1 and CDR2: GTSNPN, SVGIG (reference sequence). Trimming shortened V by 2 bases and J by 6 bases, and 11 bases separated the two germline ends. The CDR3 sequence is CAWSSGISQPQHF. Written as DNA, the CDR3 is TGTGCCTGGAGTTCGGGGATAAGTCAGCCCCAGCATTTT.

CDR3 amino acids: CAWSGTGELFF. Here the CDR3 DNA reads TGTGCCTGGAGTGGCACCGGGGAGCTGTTTTTT. The chain carries TRBV30 and TRBJ2-2; D remains unclear. V was clipped by 1 base and J by 4 bases, with 1 base between them. Germline-derived CDR1 and CDR2 are GTSNPN and SVGIG (reference sequence). This CDR3 has 11 residues.

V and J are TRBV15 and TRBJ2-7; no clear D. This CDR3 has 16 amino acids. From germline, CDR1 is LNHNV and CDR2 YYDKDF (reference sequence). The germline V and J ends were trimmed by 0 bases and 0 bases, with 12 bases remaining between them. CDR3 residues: CATSRDGLRSSYEQYV. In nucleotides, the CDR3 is TGTGCCACCAGCAGAGATGGGTTGCGGAGCTCCTACGAGCAGTACGTC.